The rows below give T cell receptor beta chains drawn from one sample of a study of T cell responses to AZD1222 COVID-19 vaccine. Using immunoSEQ multiplex PCR, the repertoire was profiled, and TCRdb retains in-frame clones only, with some absent. This sample carries approximately 190,000 clones, approximately 94% of them seen once, and the ten largest clones take roughly 1%. Here the sequenced sample was peripheral blood, taken 28 days after the second AZD1222 dose. The receptor set was obtained from an adult who received the AZD1222 COVID-19 vaccine. The CDR3 runs from the conserved cysteine through the conserved F or W. A D gene is named only where the DNA matches it firmly. The size of a clone is reported for some rows only, either as once, few or many, or as a class for expanded clones.

V gene	clone size	D gene	J gene	CDR3 protein	CDR3 DNA
TRBV19	.	.	TRBJ1-4	CASSFRRATNEKLFF	TGTGCCAGTAGTTTCCGCAGGGCAACTAATGAAAAACTGTTTTTT
TRBV9	.	.	TRBJ1-1	CASSVGERNTEAFF	TGTGCCAGCAGCGTCGGGGAGCGGAACACTGAAGCTTTCTTT
TRBV4-1	few	TRBD1	TRBJ1-4	CASSQDGGQGNEKLFF	TGCGCCAGCAGCCAAGATGGAGGACAGGGTAATGAAAAACTGTTTTTT
TRBV7-9	once	.	TRBJ1-6	CASSFFEFGPSYNSPLHF	TGTGCCAGCAGCTTTTTTGAATTCGGGCCCTCCTATAATTCACCCCTCCACTTT
TRBV18	.	.	TRBJ2-3	CASSPPSATTDTQYF	TGTGCCAGCTCACCCCCTAGTGCGACCACAGATACGCAGTATTTT
TRBV9	.	.	TRBJ1-5	CASSVDPEMGRPHF	TGTGCCAGCAGCGTAGATCCAGAAATGGGCCGTCCGCATTTT
TRBV28	.	.	TRBJ1-5	CASKVNSNQPQHF	TGTGCCAGCAAGGTGAATAGCAATCAGCCCCAGCATTTT
TRBV19	.	.	TRBJ1-2	CASRGQLLNYGYTF	TGTGCCAGTAGAGGACAATTACTTAACTATGGCTACACCTTC
TRBV3-1/TRBV3-2	.	.	TRBJ1-1	CASTRRNRLTEAFF	TGTGCCAGCACCCGGAGGAACCGATTGACTGAAGCTTTCTTT
TRBV29-1	.	.	TRBJ2-7	CSVGFLDEQYF	TGCAGCGTTGGGTTTCTCGACGAGCAGTACTTC
TRBV9	.	.	TRBJ1-6	CASSVGEGGNSPLHF	TGTGCCAGCAGCGTAGGGGAGGGAGGGAATTCACCCCTCCACTTT
TRBV3-1/TRBV3-2	.	.	TRBJ1-1	CASSIYAANTEAFF	TGTGCCAGCAGCATCTACGCGGCGAACACTGAAGCTTTCTTT